These 9 T cell receptor beta chains were sequenced from one sample in a study of T cells in Graves' hyperthyroidism and ophthalmopathy. From RNA transcripts, TCR beta CDR3 regions were amplified. Researchers ran a first-round RT-PCR on the TCR CDR3 using the HTBI primer set. TCRdb reanalysed the multiplex PCR reads using MiXCR and keeps one entry per CDR3 protein. The data show roughly 600,000 distinct CDR3 sequences, about 15% seen once. Sequenced sample: blood. The receptors here all came from a woman between 50 and 59 years old with Graves' ophthalmopathy.

The table lists this clonotype with a few counts. The CDR3 DNA sequence: TGTGCCAGCGGCAAAACAGGGGGCAATCAGCCCCAGCATTTT. Translating gives CASGKTGGNQPQHF. The genes are TRBV6-1 and TRBJ1-5, with 7 nucleotides matching TRBD1. Germline V CDR1 and CDR2: MNHNS, SASEGT. Germline trimming cut 8 bases from V and 2 bases from J; bases unmatched to any gene: 6. The CDR3 is 14 residues long.

This clonotype was seen ten or more times. This chain joins TRBV28 and TRBJ2-3; D call uncertain. Per the germline V gene, CDR1 is MDHEN and CDR2 is SYDVKM. CDR3 length equals 11 residues. V dropped 5 bases and J dropped 2 bases, with 2 bases sitting between them. The CDR3, as DNA: TGTGCCAGCAGTGACACAGATACGCAGTATTTT. Its protein is CASSDTDTQYF.

This chain connects TRBV20-1 to TRBJ2-3; D call uncertain. CDR1 is DFQATT and CDR2 is SNEGSKA in the germline V gene (reference sequence). V was clipped by 4 bases and J by 4 bases, with 12 bases between them. The CDR3 covers 13 residues. This chain's CDR3 is CSATLLRADTQYF. DNA for the CDR3: TGCAGTGCTACACTTTTGAGAGCAGATACGCAGTATTTT.

This clonotype was observed many times. This chain links TRBV3-2 with TRBJ2-7; the table calls TRBD1, which could not be checked here. TRBV3-2 is classified as a pseudogene. The CDR3 runs 16 residues. CDR3 coding DNA: TGTGCCAGCAGCCCAAGGCCGGGACAGGGGGTAGGCGAGCAGTACTTC. This translates into CASSPRPGQGVGEQYF.

The chain carries TRBV20-1 and TRBJ2-2; a possible D gene is TRBD1 (7 bases). CDR1 and CDR2 from the germline V gene are DFQATT and SNEGSKA (reference sequence). V was clipped by 0 bases and J by 5 bases, with 19 bases between them. CDR3 length: 17 residues. CDR3 DNA: TGCAGTGCTAGAGAGCCGAGGGGGTCAGGGGGGACCGGGGAGCTGTTTTTT. Amino acids: CSAREPRGSGGTGELFF.

This clonotype was recorded at least ten times. V and J are TRBV29-1 and TRBJ2-1, with 10 bases fitting TRBD1. The germline gives CDR1 SQVTM, CDR2 ANQGSEA. This CDR3 spans 16 amino acids. The V gene end was trimmed by 6 bases and the J gene end by 6 bases; junction bases not matched to a gene: 14. CDR3 residues: CSVPGQGFGAGNEQFF. The CDR3 DNA is TGCAGCGTCCCGGGACAGGGGTTCGGCGCGGGCAATGAGCAGTTCTTC.

The genes are TRBV5-1 and TRBJ2-1, with 8 bases identical to TRBD2. This CDR3 is 15 amino acids long. V shed 6 bases and J 4 bases; nucleotides not matched to a gene: 9. Germline V gene data show CDR1 as SGHRS and CDR2 as YFSETQ. The CDR3 reads CASNRAGEPYNEQFF. The CDR3 DNA reads TGCGCCAGCAATAGAGCGGGAGAGCCTTACAATGAGCAGTTCTTC.

At least ten counts were recorded for this clonotype. CDR3 DNA sequence: TGTGCCAGCAGTTTAGCGCGGACAGGGGGAGGGACTGAAGCTTTCTTT. The encoded protein is CASSLARTGGGTEAFF. The chain employs TRBV12-3 or TRBV12-4 and TRBJ1-1; 10 positions match TRBD1. Trimming cost V 0 bases and J 5 bases; bases outside gene matches: 6. This CDR3 contains 16 residues.

This clonotype was seen ten or more times. CDR3 amino acids: CASSGGGLSSYNEQFF. The CDR3 nucleotides read TGTGCCAGCAGTGGGGGTGGACTAAGCTCCTACAATGAGCAGTTCTTC. The gene calls are TRBV27 and TRBJ2-1; TRBD2 might be the D (6 bases). CDR1 and CDR2 from the germline V gene are MNHEY and SMNVEV (reference sequence). The V and J ends lost 5 bases and 0 bases respectively, with 14 bases between them. CDR3 size: 16 residues.